Presented here are 16 T cell receptor beta chains from one specimen sequenced in a study of shared clonotypes between healthy human individuals (dated by TCRdb to the early 2020s). The library was prepared using the immunoSEQ multiplex PCR assay. Entries here come from immuneACCESS through TCRdb and include only in-frame sequences with V and J called. Some clones fail to appear in such tables; in the studies checked, an unresolved V gene covers under half of the shortfall, and the cause of the remainder is unknown. For this sample the table gives about 990,000 clones, of which around 82% were detected only once. 0.6% to 0.7% of the sample is taken by the ten largest. Sequencing was done on a sample of memory CD4+ T cells from PBMCs. The cell subset or site label, read with the paper, signifies: CD45RA-negative fraction. All receptors come from a young man in good health. Some clones in this sample may be carry-over from other donors' samples.

Remarks on this clone: Other DNA sequences in the sample encode the same CDR3. J is TRBJ1-2 and V is TRBV29-1; D is ambiguous. Germline CDR1 is SQVTM and CDR2 is ANQGSEA. The CDR3 contains 13 residues. The V gene lost 0 bases and the J gene lost 2 bases, with 7 bases spanning the gap. CDR3 sequence reads: CSVEDPGNYGYTF. For the CDR3, the DNA is TGCAGCGTTGAAGATCCCGGAAACTATGGCTACACCTTC.

CDR3 amino acids: CASSPGGQNEQFF. The CDR3 DNA is TGTGCCAGCAGCCCAGGGGGCCAGAATGAGCAGTTCTTC. V usage is TRBV11-1 and J usage is TRBJ2-1, with 8 bases aligning to TRBD1. Per the germline V gene, CDR1 is SGHAT and CDR2 is FQDESV (reference sequence). Losses at the gene ends were 5 bases for V and 7 bases for J; bases not matched to a gene: 4. The CDR3 is made up of 13 amino acids.

This clone showed up many times. The chain carries TRBV11-2 and TRBJ1-1; tentative D call: TRBD1 (5 bases). The CDR3 covers 13 residues. Germline assignment: CDR1 SGHAT and CDR2 FQNNGV. V was pared by 3 bases and J by 8 bases, with 13 bases between. The CDR3 reads CASSFVGGSEAFF. DNA of the CDR3: TGTGCCAGCAGCTTTGTGGGGGGGTCGGAAGCTTTCTTT.

The chain is built from TRBV28 and TRBJ1-2; 9 bases align to TRBD1. This CDR3 region has 14 residues. Trimming took 5 bases from V and 8 from J; bases not matched to a gene: 9. Germline assignment: CDR1 MDHEN and CDR2 SYDVKM. Here the CDR3 reads CASSIIQGAWGYTF. CDR3 coding DNA: TGTGCCAGCAGTATAATACAGGGGGCTTGGGGCTACACCTTC.

The sample holds many counts of this clone. The chain couples TRBV27 to TRBJ1-1, with a weak D call TRBD1 (5 bases). Trimming took off 7 bases at V and 10 bases at J, with 22 bases between the two ends. CDR1 and CDR2 (germline): MNHEY, SMNVEV (reference sequence). This CDR3 is built from 14 residues. As DNA, the CDR3 is TGTGCCAGCAAGTTCGGGGGAGATGGTGTTAGAGCTTTCTTT. It encodes CASKFGGDGVRAFF.

The chain combines TRBV2 with TRBJ2-7; D is ambiguous. CDR3 length: 13 residues. Looked up from germline, CDR1 is SNHLY and CDR2 is FYNNEI. V was clipped by 3 bases and J by 4 bases, with 10 bases between them. Here the CDR3 DNA reads TGTGCCAGCAGTGATAGGCAACCTTACGAGCAGTACTTC. It specifies CASSDRQPYEQYF.

V is TRBV5-1 and J is TRBJ1-1; 10 nucleotides align to TRBD1. J was trimmed by 8 bases and V by 4 bases; bases with no gene match: 11. The germline V gene encodes CDR1 SGHRS and CDR2 YFSETQ. The CDR3 sequence is 15 residues long. CDR3 region: CASSEETGGVREAFF. Written as DNA, the CDR3 is TGCGCCAGCAGCGAAGAGACAGGGGGCGTCAGAGAAGCTTTCTTT.

The V gene is TRBV5-6, the J gene TRBJ1-2, with a possible D match to TRBD1 (6 bases). The CDR3 sequence is 14 residues long. Germline V gene lookup returns CDR1 SGHDT and CDR2 YYEEEE. Trimming removed 1 base from V and 5 bases from J, with 12 bases in between. DNA of the CDR3: TGTGCCAGCAGCTTGACAGGGATAAGGTATGGCTACACCTTC. Residues: CASSLTGIRYGYTF.

This clone has only a few counts. Distinct nucleotide sequences in the sample also encode this CDR3. The chain uses TRBV6-1 and TRBJ1-1, with no clear D. Germline CDR1 MNHNS, CDR2 SASEGT. The CDR3 extends over 12 amino acids. V was shortened by 3 bases and J by 4 bases, with 6 bases between the two germline ends. The CDR3 reads CASSEGSTEAFF. The CDR3 coding sequence is TGTGCCAGCAGTGAGGGGAGCACTGAAGCTTTCTTT.

This chain connects TRBV28 to TRBJ2-1; 10 bases are a match to TRBD2. This CDR3 region has 15 residues. Unmatched junction bases numbered 5, after V lost 5 bases and J lost 4 bases. CDR1 MDHEN and CDR2 SYDVKM come from the germline V gene. CDR3 region: CASSTSGASYNEQFF. DNA for the CDR3: TGTGCCAGCAGTACTAGCGGGGCAAGTTACAATGAGCAGTTCTTC.

The count of this clone is one. The chain employs TRBV15 and TRBJ2-7; either TRBD1 or TRBD2 may supply D (5 bases each). V lost 3 bases to trimming and J lost 8 bases, with 11 bases between them. The CDR3 is 12 residues long. CDR1 is LNHNV, CDR2 YYDKDF, per germline (reference sequence). The CDR3 sequence: CATSSNGGKQYF. The CDR3, as DNA: TGTGCCACCAGCAGCAATGGGGGAAAGCAGTACTTC.

The genes are TRBV6-6 and TRBJ1-1; D unresolved. From germline, CDR1 is MNHNY and CDR2 SVGAGI (reference sequence). The CDR3 contains 16 residues. The ends were cut back, 0 bases at V and 3 bases at J, with 14 bases in the middle. CDR3 protein: CASSYSIGRLYTEAFF. CDR3 nucleotides: TGTGCCAGCAGTTACTCGATCGGCAGGCTATACACTGAAGCTTTCTTT.

This clone was seen just once. The gene calls are TRBV2 and TRBJ2-6; D unclear. V was shortened by 1 base and J by 0 bases, with 7 bases between the two germline ends. Germline CDR1 SNHLY, CDR2 FYNNEI. CDR3 length: 16 residues. CDR3 loop: CASSEGAYSGANVLTF. Here the CDR3 DNA reads TGTGCCAGCAGTGAAGGGGCTTACTCTGGGGCCAACGTCCTGACTTTC. The full variable domain, with the rest looked up from reference TRBV2 and TRBJ2-6, is EPEVTQTPSHQVTQMGQEVILRCVPISNHLYFYWYRQILGQKVEFLVSFYNNEISEKSEIFDDQFSVERPDGSNFTLKIRSTKLEDSAMYFCASSEGAYSGANVLTFGAGSRLTVL.

The chain is built from TRBV6-5 and TRBJ1-1, with D uncertain. CDR3 length: 15 residues. Germline loops: CDR1 MNHEY, CDR2 SVGAGI. V dropped 0 bases and J dropped 1 base, with 9 bases sitting between them. CDR3 nucleotide sequence: TGTGCCAGCAGTTACTCGGTTTTTGGGAACACTGAAGCTTTCTTT. Translation: CASSYSVFGNTEAFF.

V usage is TRBV6-5 and J usage is TRBJ2-4; possibly TRBD2 for D (5 bases). The CDR3 contains 16 residues. Trimming cost V 2 bases and J 6 bases, with 17 bases left between them. Germline CDR1 reads MNHEY; CDR2 reads SVGAGI. This chain's CDR3 is CASSYKSSPGRNIQYF. CDR3 DNA sequence: TGTGCCAGCAGTTACAAGTCCTCCCCTGGGAGAAACATTCAGTACTTC.

The V call is TRBV19, the J call TRBJ2-1; D is possibly TRBD2 (6 bases). CDR1 and CDR2 (germline): LNHDA, SQIVND (reference sequence). The CDR3 covers 18 residues. The ends were cut back, 5 bases at V and 4 bases at J, with 24 bases in the middle. CDR3 sequence: CASSPRLRLADLYNEQFF. The CDR3 DNA follows: TGTGCCAGTAGTCCCCGACTGAGGTTAGCGGACTTGTACAATGAGCAGTTCTTC.